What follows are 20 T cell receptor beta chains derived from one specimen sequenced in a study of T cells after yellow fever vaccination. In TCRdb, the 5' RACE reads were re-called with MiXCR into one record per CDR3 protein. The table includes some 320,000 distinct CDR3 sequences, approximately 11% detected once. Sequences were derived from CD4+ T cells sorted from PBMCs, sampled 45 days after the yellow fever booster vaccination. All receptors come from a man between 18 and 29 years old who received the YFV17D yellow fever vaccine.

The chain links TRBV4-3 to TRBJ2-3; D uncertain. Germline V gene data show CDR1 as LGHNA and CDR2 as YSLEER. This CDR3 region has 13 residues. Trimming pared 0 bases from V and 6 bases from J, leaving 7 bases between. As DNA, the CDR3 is TGCGCCAGCAGCCAAGATCACGGCGATACGCAGTATTTT. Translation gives CASSQDHGDTQYF.

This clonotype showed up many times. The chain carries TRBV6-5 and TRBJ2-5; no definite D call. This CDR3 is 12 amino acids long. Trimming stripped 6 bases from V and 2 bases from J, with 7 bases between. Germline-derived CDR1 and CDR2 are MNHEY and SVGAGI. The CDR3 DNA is TGTGCCAGCAGGGCGGTACAAGAGACCCAGTACTTC. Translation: CASRAVQETQYF.

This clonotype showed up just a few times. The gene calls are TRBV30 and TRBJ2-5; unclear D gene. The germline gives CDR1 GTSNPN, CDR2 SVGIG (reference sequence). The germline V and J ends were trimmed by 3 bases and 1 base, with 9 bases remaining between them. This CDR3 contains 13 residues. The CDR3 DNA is TGTGCCTGGAGCTGGTTGACCCAAGAGACCCAGTACTTC. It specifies CAWSWLTQETQYF.

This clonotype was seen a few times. This CDR3 reads CASSFLRGGQVDTDTQYF. In DNA, the CDR3 is TGTGCCAGCAGCTTCCTCCGGGGTGGACAGGTGGACACAGATACGCAGTATTTT. V and J are TRBV7-3 and TRBJ2-3; 7 positions agree with TRBD1. V shed 3 bases, J shed 2 bases, and the junction held 14 bases outside the gene matches. From germline, CDR1 is SGHTA and CDR2 FQGTGA. The CDR3 consists of 18 residues.

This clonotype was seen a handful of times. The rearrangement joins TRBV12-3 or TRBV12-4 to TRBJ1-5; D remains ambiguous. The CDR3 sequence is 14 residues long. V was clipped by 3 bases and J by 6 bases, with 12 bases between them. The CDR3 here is CASSFLGSGQPQHF. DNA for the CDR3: TGTGCCAGCAGTTTCTTGGGATCGGGTCAGCCCCAGCATTTT.

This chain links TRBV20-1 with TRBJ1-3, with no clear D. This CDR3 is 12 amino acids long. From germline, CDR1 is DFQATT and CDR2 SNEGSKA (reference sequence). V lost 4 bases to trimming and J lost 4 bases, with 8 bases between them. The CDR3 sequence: CSANEGGNTIYF. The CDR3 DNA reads TGCAGTGCTAATGAAGGAGGAAACACCATATATTTT.

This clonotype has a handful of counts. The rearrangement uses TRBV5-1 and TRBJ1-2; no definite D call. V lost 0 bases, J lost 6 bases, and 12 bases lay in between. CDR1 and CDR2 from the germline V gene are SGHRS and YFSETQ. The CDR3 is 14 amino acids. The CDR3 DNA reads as TGCGCCAGCAGCTTGGGTCAGTTGGCGCATGGCTACACCTTC. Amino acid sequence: CASSLGQLAHGYTF.

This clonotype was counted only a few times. CDR3 bases: TGTGCCAGCAGCCCCCGGGGGGATGGAGATACGCAGTATTTT. It is translated as CASSPRGDGDTQYF. The chain is built from TRBV9 and TRBJ2-3, with 7 nucleotides matching TRBD2. V dropped 4 bases and J dropped 5; count of bases not matched to a gene: 7. Germline V gives CDR1 SGDLS, CDR2 YYNGEE. The CDR3 is 14 amino acids.

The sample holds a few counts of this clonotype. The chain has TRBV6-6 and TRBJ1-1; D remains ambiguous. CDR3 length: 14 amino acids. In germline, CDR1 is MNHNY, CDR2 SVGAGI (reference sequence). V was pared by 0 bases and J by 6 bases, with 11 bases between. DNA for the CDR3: TGTGCCAGCAGTTACTCGGGTGGAGAGGCTGAAGCTTTCTTT. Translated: CASSYSGGEAEAFF.

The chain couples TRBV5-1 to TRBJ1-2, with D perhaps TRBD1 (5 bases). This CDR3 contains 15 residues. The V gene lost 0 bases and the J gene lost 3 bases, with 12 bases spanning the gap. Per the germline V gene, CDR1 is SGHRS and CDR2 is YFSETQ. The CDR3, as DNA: TGCGCCAGCAGCTTGGAGGGGAACACCTACTATGGCTACACCTTC. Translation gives CASSLEGNTYYGYTF.

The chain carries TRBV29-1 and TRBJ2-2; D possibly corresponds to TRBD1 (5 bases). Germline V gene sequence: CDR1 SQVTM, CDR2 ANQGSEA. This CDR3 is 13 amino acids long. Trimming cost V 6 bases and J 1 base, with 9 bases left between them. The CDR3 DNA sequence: TGCAGCGTAGGGGCCCAGAACACCGGGGAGCTGTTTTTT. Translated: CSVGAQNTGELFF.

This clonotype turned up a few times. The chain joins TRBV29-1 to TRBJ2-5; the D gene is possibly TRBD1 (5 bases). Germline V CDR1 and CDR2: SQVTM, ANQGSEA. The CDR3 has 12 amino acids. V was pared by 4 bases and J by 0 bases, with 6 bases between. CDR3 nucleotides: TGCAGCGTTGGACAGCACCAAGAGACCCAGTACTTC. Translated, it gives CSVGQHQETQYF. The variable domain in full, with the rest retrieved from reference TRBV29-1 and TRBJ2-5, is SAVISQKPSRDICQRGTSLTIQCQVDSQVTMMFWYRQQPGQSLTLIATANQGSEATYESGFVIDKFPISRPNLTFSTLTVSNMSPEDSSIYLCSVGQHQETQYFGPGTRLLVL.

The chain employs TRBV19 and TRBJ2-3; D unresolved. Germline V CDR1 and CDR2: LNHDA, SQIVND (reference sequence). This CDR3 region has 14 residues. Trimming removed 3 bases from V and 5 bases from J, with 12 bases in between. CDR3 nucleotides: TGTGCCAGTAGTATGAGATGGCTCGAAGATACGCAGTATTTT. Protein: CASSMRWLEDTQYF.

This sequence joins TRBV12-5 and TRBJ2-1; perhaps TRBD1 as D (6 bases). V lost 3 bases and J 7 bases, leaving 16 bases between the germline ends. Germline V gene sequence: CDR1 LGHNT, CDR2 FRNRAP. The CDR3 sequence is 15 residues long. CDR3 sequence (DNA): TGTGCTAGTGGTTTACAGGGTCCCAATTTTAATGAGCAGTTCTTC. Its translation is CASGLQGPNFNEQFF. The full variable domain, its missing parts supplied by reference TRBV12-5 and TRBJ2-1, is DARVTQTPRHKVTEMGQEVTMRCQPILGHNTVFWYRQTMMQGLELLAYFRNRAPLDDSGMPKDRFSAEMPDATLATLKIQPSEPRDSAVYFCASGLQGPNFNEQFFGPGTRLTVL.

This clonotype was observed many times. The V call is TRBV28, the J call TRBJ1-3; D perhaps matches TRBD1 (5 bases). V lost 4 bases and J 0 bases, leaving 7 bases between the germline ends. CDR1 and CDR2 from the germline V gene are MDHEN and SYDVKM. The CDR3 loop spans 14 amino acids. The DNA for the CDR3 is TGTGCCAGCAGTTGGGGGTACTCTGGAAACACCATATATTTT. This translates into CASSWGYSGNTIYF.

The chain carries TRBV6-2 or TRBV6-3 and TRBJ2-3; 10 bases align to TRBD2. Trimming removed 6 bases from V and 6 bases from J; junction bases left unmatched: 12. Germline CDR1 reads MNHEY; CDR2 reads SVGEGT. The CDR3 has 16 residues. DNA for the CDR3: TGTGCCAGCAGGACATTTCTAGCGGGGGTCACTGATACGCAGTATTTT. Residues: CASRTFLAGVTDTQYF.

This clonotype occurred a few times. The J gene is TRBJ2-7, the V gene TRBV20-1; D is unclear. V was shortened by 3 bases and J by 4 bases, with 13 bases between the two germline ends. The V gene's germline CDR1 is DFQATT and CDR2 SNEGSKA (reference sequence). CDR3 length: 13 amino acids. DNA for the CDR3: TGCAGTGCTAGGGCTCCTTCCGGATACGAGCAGTACGTC. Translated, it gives CSARAPSGYEQYV.

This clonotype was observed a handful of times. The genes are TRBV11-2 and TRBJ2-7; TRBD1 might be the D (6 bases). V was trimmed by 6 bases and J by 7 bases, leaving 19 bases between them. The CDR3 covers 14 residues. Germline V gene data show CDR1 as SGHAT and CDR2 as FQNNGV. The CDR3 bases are TGTGCCAGCAGGACCCTACAGGGCCTAGGTGAGCAGTACTTC. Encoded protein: CASRTLQGLGEQYF.

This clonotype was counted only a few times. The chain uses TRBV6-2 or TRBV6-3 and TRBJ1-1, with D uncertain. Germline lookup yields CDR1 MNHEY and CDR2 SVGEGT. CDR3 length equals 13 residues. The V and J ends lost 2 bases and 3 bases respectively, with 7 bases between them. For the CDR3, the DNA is TGTGCCAGCAGTTACCGCGCTGACACTGAAGCTTTCTTT. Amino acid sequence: CASSYRADTEAFF.

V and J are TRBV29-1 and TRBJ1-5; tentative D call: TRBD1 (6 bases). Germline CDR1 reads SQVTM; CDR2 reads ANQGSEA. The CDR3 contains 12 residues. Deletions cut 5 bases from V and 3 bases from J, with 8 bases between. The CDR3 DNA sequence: TGCAGCGTTCAGGGGCCCAATCAGCCCCAGCATTTT. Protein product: CSVQGPNQPQHF.